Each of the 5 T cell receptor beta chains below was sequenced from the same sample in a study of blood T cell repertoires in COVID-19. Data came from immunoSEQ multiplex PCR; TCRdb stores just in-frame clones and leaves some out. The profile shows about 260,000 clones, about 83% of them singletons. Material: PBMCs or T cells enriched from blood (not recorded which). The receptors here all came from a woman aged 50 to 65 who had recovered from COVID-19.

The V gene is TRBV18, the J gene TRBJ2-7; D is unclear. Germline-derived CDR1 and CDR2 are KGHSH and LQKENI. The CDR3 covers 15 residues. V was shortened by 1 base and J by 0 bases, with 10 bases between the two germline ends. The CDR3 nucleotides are TGTGCCAGCTCACCACGCGCAGGAAACTCCTACGAGCAGTACTTC. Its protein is CASSPRAGNSYEQYF.

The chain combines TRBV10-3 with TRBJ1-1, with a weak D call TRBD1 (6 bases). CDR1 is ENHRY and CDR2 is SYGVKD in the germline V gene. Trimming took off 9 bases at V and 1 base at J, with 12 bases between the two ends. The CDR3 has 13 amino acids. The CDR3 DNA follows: TGTGCCATTACTCAACAGGGGAACACTGAAGCTTTCTTT. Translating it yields CAITQQGNTEAFF.

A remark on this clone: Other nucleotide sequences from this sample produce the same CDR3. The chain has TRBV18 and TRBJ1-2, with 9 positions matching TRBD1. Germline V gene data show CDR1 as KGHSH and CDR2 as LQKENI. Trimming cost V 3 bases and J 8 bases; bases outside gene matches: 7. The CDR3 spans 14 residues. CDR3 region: CASSPLDRGNGYTF. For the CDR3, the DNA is TGTGCCAGCTCACCCCTGGACAGGGGAAACGGCTACACCTTC.

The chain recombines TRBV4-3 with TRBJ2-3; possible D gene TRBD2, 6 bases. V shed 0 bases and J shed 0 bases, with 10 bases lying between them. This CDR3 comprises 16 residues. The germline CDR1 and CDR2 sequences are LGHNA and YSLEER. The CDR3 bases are TGCGCCAGCAGCCAAGAGGCCCTAGCGAGCACAGATACGCAGTATTTT. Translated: CASSQEALASTDTQYF.

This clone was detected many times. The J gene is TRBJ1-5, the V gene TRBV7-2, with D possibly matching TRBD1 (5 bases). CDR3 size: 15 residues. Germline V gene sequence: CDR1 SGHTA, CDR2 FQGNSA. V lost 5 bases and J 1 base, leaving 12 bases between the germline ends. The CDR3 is CASSLGEASNQPQHF. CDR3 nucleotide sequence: TGTGCCAGCAGCCTAGGGGAGGCGAGCAATCAGCCCCAGCATTTT.